This entry lists 18 T cell receptor beta chains sequenced from one sample in a study of T cells after yellow fever vaccination. TCRdb used MiXCR to reprocess the 5' RACE reads, holding one entry per CDR3 protein. The table includes approximately 160,000 distinct CDR3 sequences, 6.2% detected once. Sequenced here: CD4+ T cells sorted from PBMCs, sampled on the day of the first yellow fever vaccination. All receptors derive from a man younger than 35 who received the YFV17D yellow fever vaccine.

The chain links TRBV4-3 to TRBJ2-3; 8 nucleotides agree with TRBD2. With 3 bases clipped from V and 5 bases from J, the junction kept 7 bases outside the gene matches. CDR3 length: 15 residues. Germline lookup yields CDR1 LGHNA and CDR2 YSLEER. The CDR3 coding sequence is TGCGCCAGCAGCCATCTCGGCGGGGGGAAAGATACGCAGTATTTT. It specifies CASSHLGGGKDTQYF.

The chain recombines TRBV29-1 with TRBJ2-3; D may match TRBD1 or TRBD2 (5 bases each). Trimming left V 8 bases short and J 2 bases short, with 14 bases between. The germline V gene encodes CDR1 SQVTM and CDR2 ANQGSEA. This CDR3 has 13 amino acids. The chain's CDR3 is CSLRGRFTDTQYF. The CDR3 DNA follows: TGCAGCTTGAGGGGACGATTCACAGATACGCAGTATTTT.

The J gene is TRBJ1-1, the V gene TRBV4-2, with TRBD1 matching 7 bases. J gave up 7 bases and V 6 bases, and 11 bases lay outside the gene matches. CDR3 size: 14 residues. Germline values: CDR1 LGHNA, CDR2 YNFKEQ. The CDR3 is CASRTGQVKDEAFF. DNA of the CDR3: TGTGCCAGCAGAACCGGACAGGTCAAGGATGAAGCTTTCTTT.

V usage is TRBV11-2 and J usage is TRBJ2-2; 10 bases fit TRBD1. CDR1 and CDR2 from the germline V gene are SGHAT and FQNNGV. The CDR3 has 17 amino acids. V lost 6 bases, J lost 4 bases, and 11 bases stayed unmatched. This CDR3 reads CASRSDRGQGGTGELFF. For the CDR3, the DNA is TGTGCCAGCAGATCTGACAGGGGGCAAGGGGGCACCGGGGAGCTGTTTTTT.

The chain recombines TRBV30 with TRBJ1-1, with D uncertain. CDR3 length: 14 amino acids. V lost 3 bases and J 0 bases, leaving 11 bases between the germline ends. CDR1 and CDR2 from the germline V gene are GTSNPN and SVGIG (reference sequence). CDR3: CAWSRLDLNTEAFF. In nucleotides, the CDR3 is TGTGCCTGGAGCCGCCTCGACTTGAACACTGAAGCTTTCTTT. Full variable domain (remainder filled in from reference TRBV30 and TRBJ1-1): SQTIHQWPATLVQPVGSPLSLECTVEGTSNPNLYWYRQAAGRGLQLLFYSVGIGQISSEVPQNLSASRPQDRQFILSSKKLLLSDSGFYLCAWSRLDLNTEAFFGQGTRLTVV.

This clonotype was seen more than once but under ten times. The CDR3 bases are TGTGCCAGCAGTTCAGGGTTCAATTCACCCCTCCACTTT. Translated, it gives CASSSGFNSPLHF. The chain carries TRBV7-9 and TRBJ1-6; D is possibly TRBD1 (5 bases). Trimming shortened V by 6 bases and J by 7 bases, and 10 bases separated the two germline ends. Germline lookup yields CDR1 SEHNR and CDR2 FQNEAQ (reference sequence). The CDR3 spans 13 residues. Full variable domain (outside the CDR3, taken from reference TRBV7-9 and TRBJ1-6): DTGVSQNPRHKITKRGQNVTFRCDPISEHNRLYWYRQTLGQGPEFLTYFQNEAQLEKSRLLSDRFSAERPKGSFSTLEIQRTEQGDSAMYLCASSSGFNSPLHFGNGTRLTVT.

This clonotype was seen at least ten times. The CDR3 DNA is TGTGCCAGCAGCGGCTCAGGGATTTCACCCCTCCACTTT. Its translation is CASSGSGISPLHF. V gene TRBV7-9 combines with J gene TRBJ1-6, with D perhaps matching TRBD1 (5 bases). The CDR3 covers 13 residues. Trimming shortened V by 5 bases and J by 9 bases, and 11 bases separated the two germline ends. The germline V gene encodes CDR1 SEHNR and CDR2 FQNEAQ (reference sequence).

This chain connects TRBV7-9 to TRBJ2-6; TRBD1 agrees at 10 bases. The CDR3 spans 16 residues. Germline V gene data show CDR1 as SEHNR and CDR2 as FQNEAQ (reference sequence). V trimming: 4 bases; J trimming: 3 bases; junction bases outside the gene matches: 3. DNA for the CDR3: TGTGCCAGCAGCTGGACAGGGGGAGGTGGGGCCAACGTCCTGACTTTC. Translation: CASSWTGGGGANVLTF.

This clonotype was observed many times. CDR3 loop: CASSDTSGGTDTQYF. The DNA for the CDR3 is TGTGCCAGCAGTGATACTAGCGGGGGAACAGATACGCAGTATTTT. This sequence joins TRBV6-1 and TRBJ2-3, with TRBD2 matching over 11 bases. J lost 3 bases, V lost 3 bases, and 2 bases had no gene match. The germline gives CDR1 MNHNS, CDR2 SASEGT. The CDR3 consists of 15 residues.

This chain joins TRBV12-3 or TRBV12-4 and TRBJ1-5; D unresolved. The V end was cut by 1 base, the J end by 9 bases, with 13 bases between. The CDR3 extends over 14 amino acids. The CDR3 reads CASSLEIGIRPQHF. The CDR3, as DNA: TGTGCCAGCAGTTTAGAAATCGGGATACGGCCCCAGCATTTT.

A few counts support this clonotype. This chain connects TRBV29-1 to TRBJ2-7; D unclear. V dropped 6 bases and J dropped 6 bases, with 15 bases sitting between them. The CDR3 runs to 12 residues. Germline loops: CDR1 SQVTM, CDR2 ANQGSEA. CDR3 protein: CSVRTIWTEQYF. In DNA, the CDR3 is TGCAGCGTCAGAACTATATGGACCGAGCAGTACTTC.

This clonotype was seen ten or more times. The chain combines TRBV10-3 with TRBJ1-2; a weak D match, TRBD1 (5 bases). The CDR3 sequence is 12 residues long. V was pared by 8 bases and J by 5 bases, with 12 bases between. The V gene's germline CDR1 is ENHRY and CDR2 SYGVKD. In DNA, the CDR3 is TGTGCCATCGCGCAGGGCCTATATGGCTACACCTTC. The encoded protein is CAIAQGLYGYTF.

This clonotype was seen ten or more times. The rearrangement links TRBV7-2 to TRBJ1-5; D gene unclear. Germline assignment: CDR1 SGHTA and CDR2 FQGNSA. Trimming shortened V by 6 bases and J by 1 base, and 4 bases separated the two germline ends. The CDR3 runs 12 residues. CDR3 protein: CASSDSNQPQHF. In DNA, the CDR3 is TGTGCCAGCAGTGACAGCAATCAGCCCCAGCATTTT.

This clonotype appeared a few times. The V gene is TRBV6-1, the J gene TRBJ1-2, with D possibly being TRBD1 (6 bases). Trimming took off 6 bases at V and 5 bases at J, with 16 bases between the two ends. Germline lookup yields CDR1 MNHNS and CDR2 SASEGT. The CDR3 extends over 14 amino acids. CDR3 nucleotide sequence: TGTGCCAGCAGCAAAACAGGGCGAAGTTATGGCTACACCTTC. This codes for CASSKTGRSYGYTF.

In nucleotides, the CDR3 is TGTGCCAGCAAAAACGACGGAGCCTACGAGCAGTACTTC. Its translation: CASKNDGAYEQYF. The chain carries TRBV25-1 and TRBJ2-7; D gene ambiguous. V was trimmed by 7 bases and J by 2 bases, leaving 12 bases between them. This CDR3 comprises 13 residues. Germline lookup yields CDR1 MGHDK and CDR2 SYGVNS.

This clonotype has at least ten counts. The chain employs TRBV12-3 or TRBV12-4 and TRBJ2-7, with 12 bases that match TRBD1. J lost 2 bases, V lost 6 bases, and 2 bases had no gene match. The CDR3 loop spans 14 amino acids. The CDR3 reads CASRGTGGPYEQYF. The CDR3 DNA is TGTGCCAGCAGGGGGACAGGGGGCCCCTACGAGCAGTACTTC.

The chain couples TRBV5-1 to TRBJ1-1; the D is unclear. The CDR3 loop spans 13 amino acids. Per the germline V gene, CDR1 is SGHRS and CDR2 is YFSETQ. V lost 3 bases and J 8 bases, leaving 14 bases between the germline ends. CDR3 residues: CASSSGWAEEAFF. The CDR3 DNA sequence: TGCGCCAGCAGCTCCGGGTGGGCGGAGGAAGCTTTCTTT.

For this clonotype: This may stem from a read error, because a much larger clone lies one nucleotide away. V is TRBV9 and J is TRBJ2-3, with TRBD1 matching 9 bases. V shed 4 bases and J 7 bases; nucleotides not matched to a gene: 16. CDR3 length: 17 residues. CDR1 is SGDLS, CDR2 YYNGEE, per germline. CDR3 in DNA: TGTGCCAGCAGCCCCGGGGACAGGGCAGGGGGCATGAATACGCAGTATTTT. This gives the protein CASSPGDRAGGMNTQYF.